The rows below give T cell receptor beta chains drawn from one sample of a study of T cells in Graves' hyperthyroidism and ophthalmopathy. One entry per CDR3 protein, called by TCRdb with MiXCR from the multiplex PCR reads. The table lists hundreds of thousands of distinct CDR3 sequences, roughly 14% of them singletons. The source material was blood. These receptors originate from a young woman with Graves' hyperthyroidism. Both conserved end residues are part of each CDR3. The D gene is left open where the match is weak. Clone size is given for some rows only: seen once, a few or many times, or a class if the clone is expanded.

abundance,v_gene,j_gene,d_gene,CDR3nt,CDR3aa
few,TRBV7-9,TRBJ2-3,NA,TGTGCCAGCAGCTTAGTCTCCGCAGATACGCAGTATTTT,CASSLVSADTQYF
NA,TRBV6-5,TRBJ1-1,TRBD1,TGTGCCAGCAGTTCCGGGACAGTCGTCTCGAACACTGAAGCTTTCTTT,CASSSGTVVSNTEAFF
NA,TRBV6-2/TRBV6-3,TRBJ1-1,NA,TGTGCCAGTATCAGGTTCATGAACACTGAAGCTTTCTTT,CASIRFMNTEAFF
many,TRBV5-1,TRBJ1-4,NA,TGCGCCAGCAGCTTAACAGAAGGGGAAAAACTGTTTTTT,CASSLTEGEKLFF
NA,TRBV6-1,TRBJ1-5,NA,TGTGCCAGCAGCCGAGGACACGATCGGCCCCAGCATTTT,CASSRGHDRPQHF
NA,TRBV10-3,TRBJ1-2,NA,TGTGCCATCAGTTCCGACAGGCAATATGGCTACACCTTC,CAISSDRQYGYTF
few,TRBV7-9,TRBJ2-7,TRBD2,TGTGCCAGCAGCCAAGGGACTAGCGGGGGTACCTACGAGCAGTACTTC,CASSQGTSGGTYEQYF
many,TRBV6-5,TRBJ2-2,NA,TGTGCCAGCAGTTACCCTACCGGGGGAAGGGATCCCGGGGAGCTGTTTTTT,CASSYPTGGRDPGELFF
many,TRBV12-3/TRBV12-4,TRBJ2-7,TRBD2,TGTGCCAGCAGTTTAGCGGGACTAGCGGGAACCTACGAGCAGTACTTC,CASSLAGLAGTYEQYF
many,TRBV5-1,TRBJ2-1,NA,TGCGCCAGCAGCTTCCTTGGGGTAAATGAGCAGTTCTTC,CASSFLGVNEQFF
NA,TRBV4-2,TRBJ1-2,NA,TGTGCCAGCAGCCAAGATGGTAGGGCAGACGCTAACTATGGCTACACCTTC,CASSQDGRADANYGYTF
many,TRBV11-2,TRBJ1-1,NA,TGTGCCAGCAGCTCTATTCGACAGTTCACTGAAGCTTTCTTT,CASSSIRQFTEAFF
NA,TRBV11-2,TRBJ2-7,NA,TGTGCCAGCAGCGAGGGACTTACCTACGAGCAGTACTTC,CASSEGLTYEQYF
NA,TRBV28,TRBJ1-5,NA,TGTACCAGCAGTTTCCGGGCCAGGGGCAATCAGCCCCAGCATTTT,CTSSFRARGNQPQHF
many,TRBV11-2,TRBJ1-2,TRBD1,TGTGCCAGCAGCCCGGGACAGAAATATGGCTACACCTTC,CASSPGQKYGYTF
many,TRBV20-1,TRBJ2-1,NA,TGCAGTGCTAGTAACTTCCTGAGCTCCTACAATGAGCAGTTCTTC,CSASNFLSSYNEQFF
NA,TRBV10-3,TRBJ2-2,NA,TGTGCCATCAGTGAAAACACCGGGGAGCTGTTTTTT,CAISENTGELFF
many,TRBV3-1,TRBJ2-7,NA,TGTGCCAGCAGCCAAGATCCGGCCGGGCAGTACTTC,CASSQDPAGQYF
many,TRBV12-3/TRBV12-4,TRBJ2-3,NA,TGTGCCAGCAGTTTCAGGCACCATAGCGCAGATACGCAGTATTTT,CASSFRHHSADTQYF
many,TRBV3-1,TRBJ1-1,NA,TGTGCCAGCAGTGGGGCGGGCACTGAAGCTTTCTTT,CASSGAGTEAFF
NA,TRBV4-3,TRBJ2-1,TRBD2,TGCACCAGCAGCCTGCAGCGGGGGGCCCACAATGAGCAGTTCTTC,CTSSLQRGAHNEQFF
NA,TRBV4-3,TRBJ1-2,TRBD1,TGCGCCAGCAGCATAGGGACAGGGAACGGCGGCTACACCTTC,CASSIGTGNGGYTF
many,TRBV27,TRBJ1-2,TRBD1,TGTGCCAGCAGTCCGGGACAGGGGGCGGTTGGCTACACCTTC,CASSPGQGAVGYTF
NA,TRBV19,TRBJ2-1,TRBD2,TGTGCCAGCTCCTTCCTGACTAGCGGGGTAAATGAGCAGTTCTTC,CASSFLTSGVNEQFF
many,TRBV2,TRBJ2-2,TRBD1,TGTGCCAGCAGTCCAGACAGGGGACCCGGGGAGCTGTTTTTT,CASSPDRGPGELFF
many,TRBV6-2/TRBV6-3,TRBJ2-1,NA,TGTGCCAGCACGGGGGGCGGCAATGAGCAGTTCTTC,CASTGGGNEQFF
few,TRBV10-3,TRBJ2-1,TRBD2,TGTGCCATCAGTGAGTTTCACGCCCTCGAGGGCGGGAGTAACGATGAGCAGTTCTTC,CAISEFHALEGGSNDEQFF
many,TRBV24-1,TRBJ2-1,NA,TGTGCCACCCGGGGACCGAATTCCTACAATGAGCAGTTCTTC,CATRGPNSYNEQFF
NA,TRBV24-1,TRBJ2-7,NA,TGTGCCACCAGTGACGCGGCTAGCGCGTCCTACGAGCAGTACTTC,CATSDAASASYEQYF
many,TRBV6-1,TRBJ1-5,NA,TGTGCCAGCAGTGAATGGAGGTTTAGCAATCAGCCCCAGCATTTT,CASSEWRFSNQPQHF
many,TRBV7-9,TRBJ1-1,NA,TGTGCCAGCAGCTTAATGAGCACTGAAGCTTTCTTT,CASSLMSTEAFF
many,TRBV7-2,TRBJ2-7,NA,TGTGCCAGCAGCCCCTCTATCAAAGAGCAGTACTTC,CASSPSIKEQYF
many,TRBV10-1,TRBJ2-3,NA,TGCGCCAGCTCTGACCCTGGGGGGAACGGCACAGATACGCAGTATTTT,CASSDPGGNGTDTQYF
NA,TRBV28,TRBJ1-2,NA,TGTACCAGCAGTTTTACAGGTTCACTCTATGGCTACACCTTC,CTSSFTGSLYGYTF
NA,TRBV19,TRBJ1-4,NA,TGTGCCAGTAGTATAGGGACAGTCACTAATGAAAAACTGTTTTTT,CASSIGTVTNEKLFF
many,TRBV20-1,TRBJ2-5,TRBD1,TGCAGTGCTAGAGACAACAGGGGGTCGGAGACCCAGTACTTC,CSARDNRGSETQYF
many,TRBV18,TRBJ2-3,NA,TGTGCCAGCTCACCAACGGGAAGCACAGATACGCAGTATTTT,CASSPTGSTDTQYF
many,TRBV4-1,TRBJ1-2,TRBD1,TGCGCCAGCAGCCAAGCATCGACCCGGACAGGGGCCTATGGCTACACCTTC,CASSQASTRTGAYGYTF
many,TRBV2,TRBJ1-5,NA,TGTGCCAGCAGTGAAGAGGTAGGAAAGCCCCAGCATTTT,CASSEEVGKPQHF
NA,TRBV19,TRBJ1-3,NA,TGTGCCAGTAGTATACTGGGCGATCCGGGAAACACCATATATTTT,CASSILGDPGNTIYF
NA,TRBV7-8,TRBJ2-7,NA,TGTGCCAGCAGCTACACCCTATTCCCTGTAGCGTACGAGCAGTACTTC,CASSYTLFPVAYEQYF
NA,TRBV9,TRBJ1-6,NA,TGTGCCAGCAGTGACAGCCGGGGCGCTAATTCACCCCTCCACTTT,CASSDSRGANSPLHF
few,TRBV27,TRBJ1-2,NA,TGTGCCAGCAGTTTCGGTGGCTACACCTTC,CASSFGGYTF
once,TRBV7-2,TRBJ2-1,NA,TGTGCCAGCAGCTTAACTAACGGGGCGCCACAGGGTGGGCAGTTCTTC,CASSLTNGAPQGGQFF
NA,TRBV10-1,TRBJ2-3,NA,TGCGCCAGCCAACCACGACCAGGGGATACGCAGTATTTT,CASQPRPGDTQYF
few,TRBV10-3,TRBJ2-1,TRBD2,TGTGCCATCAGTGGGTTCCCAGCGGGGGCAGGTTTCAATGAGCAGTTCTTC,CAISGFPAGAGFNEQFF
NA,TRBV20-1,TRBJ2-3,TRBD2,TGCAGTGCTAGAGTTTCGGGACTAGCGGGGGGCGCAGATACGCAGTATTTT,CSARVSGLAGGADTQYF
many,TRBV19,TRBJ2-4,NA,TGTGCCAGTAGCCCATCGGCAAGGGGACAAGCCAAAAACATTCAGTACTTC,CASSPSARGQAKNIQYF
NA,TRBV19,TRBJ1-6,TRBD1,TGTGCCAGTAGTCCAACGGACAGGGGTTACTATTCACCCCTCCACTTT,CASSPTDRGYYSPLHF
NA,TRBV6-1,TRBJ2-7,NA,TGTGCCAGCAGTGACTACTACGAGCAGTACTTC,CASSDYYEQYF
many,TRBV6-1,TRBJ2-3,NA,TGTGCCAACCAGGACAGTAGCACAGATACGCAGTATTTT,CANQDSSTDTQYF
many,TRBV3-1,TRBJ2-2,TRBD2,TGTGCCAGCAGCCAAGGCGGGAGGACCGGGGAGCTGTTTTTT,CASSQGGRTGELFF
NA,TRBV20-1,TRBJ1-5,TRBD1,TGCAGTGCTAGAAAGGGGGCCAATCAGCCCCAGCATTTT,CSARKGANQPQHF
many,TRBV27,TRBJ1-5,NA,TGTGCCAGCAGTTTACTTTGGGACCAAAGCAATCAGCCCCAGCATTTT,CASSLLWDQSNQPQHF
many,TRBV7-2,TRBJ2-3,NA,TGTGCCAGCAGCTTAGGGACCGAAACAGATACGCAGTATTTT,CASSLGTETDTQYF